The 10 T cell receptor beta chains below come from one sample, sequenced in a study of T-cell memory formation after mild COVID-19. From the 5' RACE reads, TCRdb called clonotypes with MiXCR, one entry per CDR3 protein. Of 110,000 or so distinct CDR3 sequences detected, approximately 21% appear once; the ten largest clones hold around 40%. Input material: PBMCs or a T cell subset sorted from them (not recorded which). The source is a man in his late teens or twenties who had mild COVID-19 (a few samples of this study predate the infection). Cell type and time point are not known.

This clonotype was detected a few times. CDR3 DNA: TGTGCCAGCAGCAAAGAGTTTCAGGCATATAGCAATCAGCCCCAGCATTTT. Protein: CASSKEFQAYSNQPQHF. The chain joins TRBV21-1 to TRBJ1-5. TRBV21-1 counts as a pseudogene. The CDR3 length is 17 residues.

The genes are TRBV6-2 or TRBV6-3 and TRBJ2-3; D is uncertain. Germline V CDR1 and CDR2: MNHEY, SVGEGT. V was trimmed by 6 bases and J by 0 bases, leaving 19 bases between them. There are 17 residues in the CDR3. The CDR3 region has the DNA TGTGCCAGCAGCCCCTCAGCGTACGGCCCAAGCACAGATACGCAGTATTTT. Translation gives CASSPSAYGPSTDTQYF.

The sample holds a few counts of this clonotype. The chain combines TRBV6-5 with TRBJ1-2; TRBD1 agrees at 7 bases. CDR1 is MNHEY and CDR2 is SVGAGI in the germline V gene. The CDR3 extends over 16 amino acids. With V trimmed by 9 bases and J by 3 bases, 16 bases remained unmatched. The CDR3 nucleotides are TGTGCCAGTTCGCAACAGGGGAGAGGTTGGGACTATGGCTACACCTTC. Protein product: CASSQQGRGWDYGYTF.

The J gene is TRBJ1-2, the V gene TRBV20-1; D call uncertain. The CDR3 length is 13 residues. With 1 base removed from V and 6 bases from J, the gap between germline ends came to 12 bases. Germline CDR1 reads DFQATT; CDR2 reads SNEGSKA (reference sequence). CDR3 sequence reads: CSARAAGIHGYTF. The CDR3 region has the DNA TGCAGTGCTAGAGCCGCCGGGATCCATGGCTACACCTTC.

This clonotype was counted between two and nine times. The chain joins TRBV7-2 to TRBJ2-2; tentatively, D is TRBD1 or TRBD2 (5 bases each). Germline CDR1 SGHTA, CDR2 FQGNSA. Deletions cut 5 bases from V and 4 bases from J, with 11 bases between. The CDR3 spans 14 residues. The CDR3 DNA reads TGTGCCAGCAGCCCACAGGACTTCACCGGGGAGCTGTTTTTT. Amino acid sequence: CASSPQDFTGELFF.

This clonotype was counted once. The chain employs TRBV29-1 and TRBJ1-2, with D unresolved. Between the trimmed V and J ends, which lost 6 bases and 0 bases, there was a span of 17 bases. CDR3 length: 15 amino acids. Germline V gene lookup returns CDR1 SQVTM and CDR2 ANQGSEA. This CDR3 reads CSVPHHLEANYGYTF. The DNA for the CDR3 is TGCAGCGTCCCCCATCATTTAGAAGCTAACTATGGCTACACCTTC.

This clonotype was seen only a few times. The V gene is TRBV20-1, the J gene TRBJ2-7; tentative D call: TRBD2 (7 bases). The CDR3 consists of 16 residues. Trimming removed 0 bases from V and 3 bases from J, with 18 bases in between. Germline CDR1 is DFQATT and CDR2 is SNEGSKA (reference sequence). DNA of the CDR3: TGCAGTGCTAGAGATCGTGCGGGGGCATTCAGCTACGAGCAGTACTTC. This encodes CSARDRAGAFSYEQYF.

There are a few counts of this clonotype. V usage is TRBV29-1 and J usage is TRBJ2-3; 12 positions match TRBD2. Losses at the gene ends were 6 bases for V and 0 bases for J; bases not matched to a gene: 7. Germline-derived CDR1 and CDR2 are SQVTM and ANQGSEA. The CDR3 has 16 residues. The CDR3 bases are TGCAGCGTAGACGGACTAGCGGGGCCCAGCACAGATACGCAGTATTTT. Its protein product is CSVDGLAGPSTDTQYF.

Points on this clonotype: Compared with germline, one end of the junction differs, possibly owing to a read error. The CDR3 DNA sequence: TGTGCCACCAGCACAGATACCCAGGACAGTCAGATATTC. Protein product: CATSTDTQDSQIF. The chain couples TRBV15 to TRBJ1-2; possible D gene TRBD1, 6 bases. Germline CDR1 reads LNHNV; CDR2 reads YYDKDF (reference sequence). The CDR3 is made up of 13 amino acids.

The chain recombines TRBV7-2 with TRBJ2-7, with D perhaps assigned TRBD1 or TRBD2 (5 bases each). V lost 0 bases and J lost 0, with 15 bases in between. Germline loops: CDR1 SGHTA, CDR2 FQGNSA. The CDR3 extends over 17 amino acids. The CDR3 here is CASSLARVGRSSYEQYF. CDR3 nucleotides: TGTGCCAGCAGCTTAGCGCGGGTGGGACGGAGCTCCTACGAGCAGTACTTC.